This T cell receptor (beta chain) was sequenced in a study of vaccination and CD4 T cells after COVID-19. This clonotype was detected only a few times. The antigen remains undetermined. With the Oncomine TCR Beta short-read assay, DNA from cultured CD4+ T cells was sequenced. Via MiXCR, TCRdb re-called the PCR reads, giving one row per CDR3 protein. There are 20,000 to 25,000 distinct CDR3 sequences in the sample; around two fifths occur only once, and around 5% lies in the top ten. Trimming left V 7 bases short and J 7 bases short, with 13 bases between. CDR3 length: 12 amino acids. Germline V gives CDR1 MDHEN, CDR2 SYDVKM. The time point is: late sampling 161 to 241 days after vaccination in three convalescent patients. Documented treatment: approximately nine-day PBMC culture with coronavirus spike peptide pools or control peptides (ViraFEST assay).

Sequencing was performed on CD4+ T cells from blood, cultured in vitro, taken about 7 months after SARS-CoV-2 vaccination. This clonotype was sampled from a human donor who had recovered from COVID-19. The V and J genes are TRBV28 and TRBJ1-1; no clear D gene. CDR3 in DNA: TGTGCCAGCACTTCAAATCCCGATGAAGCTTTCTTT. This codes for CASTSNPDEAFF.